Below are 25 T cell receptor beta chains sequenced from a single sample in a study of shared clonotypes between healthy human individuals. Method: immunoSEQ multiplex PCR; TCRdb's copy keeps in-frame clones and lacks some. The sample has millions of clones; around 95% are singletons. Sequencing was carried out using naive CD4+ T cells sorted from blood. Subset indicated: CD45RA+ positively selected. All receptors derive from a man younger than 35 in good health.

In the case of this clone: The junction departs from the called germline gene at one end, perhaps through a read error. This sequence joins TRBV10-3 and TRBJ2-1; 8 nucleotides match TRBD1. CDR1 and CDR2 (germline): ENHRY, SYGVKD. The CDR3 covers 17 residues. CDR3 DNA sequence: TGTGCCATCAGTAGACAGGGGCGGGACATCTCCCACAATGAGCAGTTCTTC. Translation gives CAISRQGRDISHNEQFF.

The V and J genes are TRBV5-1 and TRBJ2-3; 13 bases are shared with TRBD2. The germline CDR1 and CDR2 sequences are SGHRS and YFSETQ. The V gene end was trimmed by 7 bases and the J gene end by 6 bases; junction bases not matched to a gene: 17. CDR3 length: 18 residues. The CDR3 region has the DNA TGCGCCAGCTCCGACGGACTAGCGGGAGCGGTTTTTTTTGATACGCAGTATTTT. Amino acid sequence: CASSDGLAGAVFFDTQYF. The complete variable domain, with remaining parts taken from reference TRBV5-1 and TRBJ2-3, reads KAGVTQTPRYLIKTRGQQVTLSCSPISGHRSVSWYQQTPGQGLQFLFEYFSETQRNKGNFPGRFSGRQFSNSRSEMNVSTLELGDSALYLCASSDGLAGAVFFDTQYFGPGTRLTVL.

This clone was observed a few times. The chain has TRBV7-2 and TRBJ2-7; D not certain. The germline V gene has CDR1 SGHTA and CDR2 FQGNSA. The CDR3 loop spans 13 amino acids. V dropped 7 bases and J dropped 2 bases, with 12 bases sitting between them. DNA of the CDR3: TGTGCCAGCACCTATGGCGGTACCTACGAGCAGTACTTC. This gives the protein CASTYGGTYEQYF.

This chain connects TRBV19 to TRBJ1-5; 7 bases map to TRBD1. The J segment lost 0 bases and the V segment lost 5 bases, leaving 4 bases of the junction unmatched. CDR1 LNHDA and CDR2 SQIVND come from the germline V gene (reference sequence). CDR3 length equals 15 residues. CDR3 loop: CASSGRDSSNQPQHF. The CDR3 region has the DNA TGTGCCAGTAGTGGCCGGGACAGTAGCAATCAGCCCCAGCATTTT.

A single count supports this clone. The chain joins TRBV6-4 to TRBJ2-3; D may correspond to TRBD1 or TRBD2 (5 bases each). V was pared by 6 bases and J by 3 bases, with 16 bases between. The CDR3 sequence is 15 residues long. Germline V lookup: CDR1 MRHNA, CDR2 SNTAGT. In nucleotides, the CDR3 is TGTGCCAGCAGCCGGGGACCAATTGGAACAGATACGCAGTATTTT. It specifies CASSRGPIGTDTQYF.

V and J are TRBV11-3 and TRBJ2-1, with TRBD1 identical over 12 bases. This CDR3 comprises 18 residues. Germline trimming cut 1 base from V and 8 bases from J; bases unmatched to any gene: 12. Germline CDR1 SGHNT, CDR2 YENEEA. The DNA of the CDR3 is TGTGCCAGCAGCTTAGGTCGCCGGGACAGGGGGCGTAATCATGAGCAGTTCTTC. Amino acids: CASSLGRRDRGRNHEQFF.

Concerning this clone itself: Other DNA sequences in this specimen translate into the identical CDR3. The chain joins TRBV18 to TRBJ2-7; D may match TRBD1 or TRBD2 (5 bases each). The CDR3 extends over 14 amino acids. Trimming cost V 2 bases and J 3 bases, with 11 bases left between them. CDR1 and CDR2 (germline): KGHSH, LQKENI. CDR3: CASSPERGSYEQYF. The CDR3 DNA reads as TGTGCCAGCTCACCAGAGAGGGGAAGCTACGAGCAGTACTTC.

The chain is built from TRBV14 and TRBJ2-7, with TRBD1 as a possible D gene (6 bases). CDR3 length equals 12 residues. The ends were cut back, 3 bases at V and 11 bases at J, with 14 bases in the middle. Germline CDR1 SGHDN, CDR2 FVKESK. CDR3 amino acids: CASSHTTGSEYF. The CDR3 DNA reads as TGTGCCAGCAGCCATACCACAGGGAGCGAGTACTTC.

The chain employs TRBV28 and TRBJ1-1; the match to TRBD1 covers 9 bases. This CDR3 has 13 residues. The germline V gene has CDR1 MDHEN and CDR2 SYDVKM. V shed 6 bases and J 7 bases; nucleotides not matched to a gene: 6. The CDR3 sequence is CASRRRGQGEAFF. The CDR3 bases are TGTGCCAGCAGAAGAAGGGGACAGGGTGAAGCTTTCTTT.

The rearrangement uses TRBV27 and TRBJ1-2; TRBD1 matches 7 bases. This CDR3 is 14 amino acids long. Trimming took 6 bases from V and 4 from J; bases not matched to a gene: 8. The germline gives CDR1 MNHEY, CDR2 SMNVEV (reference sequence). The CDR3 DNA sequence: TGTGCCAGCAGCCGATCAGGGGGGAGCTATGGCTACACCTTC. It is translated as CASSRSGGSYGYTF.

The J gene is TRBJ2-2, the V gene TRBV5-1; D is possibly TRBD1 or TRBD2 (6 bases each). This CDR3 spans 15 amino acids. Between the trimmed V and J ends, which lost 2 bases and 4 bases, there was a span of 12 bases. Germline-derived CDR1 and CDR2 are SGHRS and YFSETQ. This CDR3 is CASSLGGLTTGELFF. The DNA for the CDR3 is TGCGCCAGCAGCTTAGGGGGGCTTACCACCGGGGAGCTGTTTTTT.

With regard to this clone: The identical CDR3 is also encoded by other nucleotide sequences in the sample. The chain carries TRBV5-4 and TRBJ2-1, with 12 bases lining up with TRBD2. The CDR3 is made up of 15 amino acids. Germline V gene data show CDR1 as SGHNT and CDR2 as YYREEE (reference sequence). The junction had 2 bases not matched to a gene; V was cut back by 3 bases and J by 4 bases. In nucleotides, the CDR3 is TGTGCCAGCAGCTCGGGGACTAGCGGGTACAATGAGCAGTTCTTC. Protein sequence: CASSSGTSGYNEQFF.

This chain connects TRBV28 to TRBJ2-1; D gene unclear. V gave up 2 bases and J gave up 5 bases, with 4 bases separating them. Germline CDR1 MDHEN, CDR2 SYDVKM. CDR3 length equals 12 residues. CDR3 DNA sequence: TGTGCCAGCAGTTTAGGGGACAATGAGCAGTTCTTC. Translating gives CASSLGDNEQFF. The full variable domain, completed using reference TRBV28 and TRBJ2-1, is DVKVTQSSRYLVKRTGEKVFLECVQDMDHENMFWYRQDPGLGLRLIYFSYDVKMKEKGDIPEGYSVSREKKERFSLILESASTNQTSMYLCASSLGDNEQFFGPGTRLTVL.

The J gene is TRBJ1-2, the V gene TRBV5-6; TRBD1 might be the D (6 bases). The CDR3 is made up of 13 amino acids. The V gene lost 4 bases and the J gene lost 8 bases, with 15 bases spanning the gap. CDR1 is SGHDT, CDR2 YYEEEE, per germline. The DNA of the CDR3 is TGTGCCAGCAGCAGGACAGTGCCTGCGGGCTACACCTTC. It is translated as CASSRTVPAGYTF.

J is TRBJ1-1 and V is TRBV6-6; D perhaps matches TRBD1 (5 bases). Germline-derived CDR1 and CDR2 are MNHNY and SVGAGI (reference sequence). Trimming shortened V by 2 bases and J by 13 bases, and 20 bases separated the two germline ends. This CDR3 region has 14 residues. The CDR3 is CASSYPRDAWGGFF. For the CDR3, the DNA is TGTGCCAGCAGTTACCCCCGGGACGCCTGGGGGGGTTTCTTT.

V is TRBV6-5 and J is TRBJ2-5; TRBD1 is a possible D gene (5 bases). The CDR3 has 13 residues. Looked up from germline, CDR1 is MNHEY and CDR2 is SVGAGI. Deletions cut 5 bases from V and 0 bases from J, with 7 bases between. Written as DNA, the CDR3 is TGTGCCAGCAGTGCGACAGACCAAGAGACCCAGTACTTC. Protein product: CASSATDQETQYF.

CDR3 nucleotides: TGTGCCAGCAGCTCCGTTGGTCAGCCCCAGCATTTT. Protein sequence: CASSSVGQPQHF. The chain joins TRBV5-6 to TRBJ1-5; no clear D. CDR3 size: 12 residues. Germline V gene lookup returns CDR1 SGHDT and CDR2 YYEEEE. V shed 3 bases and J shed 6 bases, with 7 bases lying between them.

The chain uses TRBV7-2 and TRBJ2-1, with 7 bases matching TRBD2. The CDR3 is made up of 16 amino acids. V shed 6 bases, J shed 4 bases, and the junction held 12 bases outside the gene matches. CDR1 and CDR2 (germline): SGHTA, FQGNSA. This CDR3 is CASRPEPGGGYNEQFF. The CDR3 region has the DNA TGTGCCAGCAGACCTGAACCGGGAGGTGGGTACAATGAGCAGTTCTTC.

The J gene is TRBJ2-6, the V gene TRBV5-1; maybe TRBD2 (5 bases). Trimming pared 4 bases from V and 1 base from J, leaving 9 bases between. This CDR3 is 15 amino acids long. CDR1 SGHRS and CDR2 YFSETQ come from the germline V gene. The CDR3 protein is CASSITGSGANVLTF. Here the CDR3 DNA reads TGCGCCAGCAGCATAACGGGGTCTGGGGCCAACGTCCTGACTTTC.

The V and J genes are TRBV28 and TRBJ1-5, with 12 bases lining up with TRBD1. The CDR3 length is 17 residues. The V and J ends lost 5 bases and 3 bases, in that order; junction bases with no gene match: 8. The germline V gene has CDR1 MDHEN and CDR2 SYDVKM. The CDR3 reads CASSTPGTGGINQPQHF. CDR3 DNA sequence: TGTGCCAGCAGTACTCCCGGGACAGGGGGCATCAATCAGCCCCAGCATTTT.

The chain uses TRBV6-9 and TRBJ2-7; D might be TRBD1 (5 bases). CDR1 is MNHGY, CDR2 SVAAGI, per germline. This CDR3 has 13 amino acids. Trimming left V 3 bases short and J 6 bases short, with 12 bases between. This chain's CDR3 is CASSYSVRGEQYF. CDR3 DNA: TGTGCCAGCAGTTACTCGGTTAGGGGCGAGCAGTACTTC.

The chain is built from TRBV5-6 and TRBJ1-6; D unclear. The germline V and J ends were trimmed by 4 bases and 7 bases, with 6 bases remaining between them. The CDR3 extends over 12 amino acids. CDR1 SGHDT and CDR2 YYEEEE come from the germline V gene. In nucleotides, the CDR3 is TGTGCCAGCAGCCCACAGAATTCACCCCTCCACTTT. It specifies CASSPQNSPLHF. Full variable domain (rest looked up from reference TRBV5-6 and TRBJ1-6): DAGVTQSPTHLIKTRGQQVTLRCSPKSGHDTVSWYQQALGQGPQFIFQYYEEEERQRGNFPDRFSGHQFPNYSSELNVNALLLGDSALYLCASSPQNSPLHFGNGTRLTVT.

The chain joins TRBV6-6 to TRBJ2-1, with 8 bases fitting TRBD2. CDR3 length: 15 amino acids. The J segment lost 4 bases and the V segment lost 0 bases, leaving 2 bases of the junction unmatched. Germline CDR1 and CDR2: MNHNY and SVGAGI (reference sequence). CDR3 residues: CASSYSREAYNEQFF. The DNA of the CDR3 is TGTGCCAGCAGTTACTCGCGGGAGGCTTACAATGAGCAGTTCTTC.

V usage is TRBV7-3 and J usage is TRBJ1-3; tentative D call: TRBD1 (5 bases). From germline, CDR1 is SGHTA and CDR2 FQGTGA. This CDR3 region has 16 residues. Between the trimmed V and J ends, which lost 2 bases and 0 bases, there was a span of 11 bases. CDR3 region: CASSLGGSRSGNTIYF. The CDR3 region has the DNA TGTGCCAGCAGCTTAGGGGGGAGTCGCTCTGGAAACACCATATATTTT.

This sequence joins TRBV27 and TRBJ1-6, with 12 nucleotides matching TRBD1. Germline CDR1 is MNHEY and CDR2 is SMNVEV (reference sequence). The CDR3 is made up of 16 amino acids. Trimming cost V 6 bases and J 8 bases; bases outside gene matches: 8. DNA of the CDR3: TGTGCCAGCAGGGGACAGGGGGCAATGGTTCATTCACCCCTCCACTTT. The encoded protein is CASRGQGAMVHSPLHF.